This entry lists 15 T cell receptor beta chains sequenced from one sample in a study of Tregs in tolerant kidney transplant recipients. Data came from immunoSEQ multiplex PCR; TCRdb stores just in-frame clones and leaves some out. The sample lists 75,000 to 95,000 clones, roughly 92% occurring once. Sequencing was carried out using CD8+ T cells from blood. Receptors were obtained from a human donor in good health.

V is TRBV5-1 and J is TRBJ1-5; D call uncertain. CDR3 length: 14 residues. Germline CDR1 reads SGHRS; CDR2 reads YFSETQ. V shed 0 bases and J shed 5 bases, with 9 bases lying between them. This CDR3 is CASSLGDGDQPQHF. DNA of the CDR3: TGCGCCAGCAGCTTGGGTGATGGGGATCAGCCCCAGCATTTT.

The rearrangement uses TRBV7-8 and TRBJ2-5, with D possibly being TRBD1 (5 bases). V shed 1 base and J shed 5 bases, with 14 bases lying between them. This CDR3 region has 15 residues. The germline gives CDR1 SGHVS, CDR2 FQNEAQ. CDR3 in amino acids: CASSLGDGAGETQYF. The CDR3, as DNA: TGTGCCAGCAGCTTAGGTGATGGGGCTGGGGAGACCCAGTACTTC. Combining the CDR3 with reference TRBV7-8 and TRBJ2-5 gives the whole variable domain GAGVSQSPRYKVAKRGQDVALRCDPISGHVSLFWYQQALGQGPEFLTYFQNEAQLDKSGLPSDRFFAERPEGSVSTLKIQRTQQEDSAVYLCASSLGDGAGETQYFGPGTRLLVL.

V is TRBV30 and J is TRBJ1-1, with 12 bases lining up with TRBD1. V lost 7 bases and J lost 2; bases outside the gene matches: 8. The CDR3 has 15 amino acids. Germline lookup yields CDR1 GTSNPN and CDR2 SVGIG (reference sequence). This CDR3 reads CASRGGTGGNTEAFF. CDR3 sequence (DNA): TGTGCCTCAAGGGGTGGGACAGGGGGCAACACTGAAGCTTTCTTT.

J is TRBJ2-2 and V is TRBV2, with TRBD1 matching over 7 bases. CDR1 is SNHLY and CDR2 is FYNNEI in the germline V gene. The CDR3 loop spans 14 amino acids. V lost 2 bases, J lost 6 bases, and 3 bases stayed unmatched. The CDR3 sequence: CASSELRGPGELFF. The CDR3 nucleotides read TGTGCCAGCAGTGAACTAAGGGGGCCCGGGGAGCTGTTTTTT.

CDR3 sequence (DNA): TGTGCCAGCAGCTTAGAGGGCGGCTATGAAGCTTTCTTT. Amino acids: CASSLEGGYEAFF. The genes are TRBV27 and TRBJ1-1; D call uncertain. Trimming cost V 6 bases and J 7 bases, with 15 bases left between them. CDR3 length: 13 amino acids. CDR1 and CDR2 (germline): MNHEY, SMNVEV (reference sequence).

The chain has TRBV27 and TRBJ2-1; 7 positions agree with TRBD2. The CDR3 extends over 14 amino acids. Unmatched junction bases numbered 3, after V lost 7 bases and J lost 0 bases. Germline V CDR1 and CDR2: MNHEY, SMNVEV (reference sequence). For the CDR3, the DNA is TGTGCCAGCAAAGGCGGGAGCTCCTACAATGAGCAGTTCTTC. Its protein product is CASKGGSSYNEQFF.

V gene TRBV10-3 combines with J gene TRBJ2-3, with TRBD1 identical over 7 bases. V lost 6 bases to trimming and J lost 10 bases; unmatched junction nucleotides: 7. Germline V gene data show CDR1 as ENHRY and CDR2 as SYGVKD. The CDR3 is 12 amino acids. The CDR3 DNA is TGTGCCATCAGGACGTGGGACAGTGCGCAGTATTTT. Translating it yields CAIRTWDSAQYF.

This rearrangement joins TRBV4-1 to TRBJ2-7; unclear D gene. This CDR3 contains 14 residues. Germline lookup yields CDR1 MGHRA and CDR2 YSYEKL. The V gene lost 0 bases and the J gene lost 2 bases, with 8 bases spanning the gap. CDR3 loop: CASSQEWGAYEQYF. CDR3 coding DNA: TGCGCCAGCAGCCAAGAATGGGGTGCCTACGAGCAGTACTTC.

This clone was detected once. This rearrangement joins TRBV6-1 to TRBJ2-2; 7 bases are shared with TRBD1. The germline V gene has CDR1 MNHNS and CDR2 SASEGT. V lost 6 bases, J lost 1 base, and 5 bases stayed unmatched. This CDR3 contains 15 residues. The CDR3 nucleotides read TGTGCCAGCAGGCCGGGGACAGTGAACACCGGGGAGCTGTTTTTT. Amino acids: CASRPGTVNTGELFF.

The V and J genes are TRBV27 and TRBJ1-2, with 9 bases matching TRBD1. The CDR3 consists of 12 residues. J lost 14 bases, V lost 5 bases, and 9 bases had no gene match. Looked up from germline, CDR1 is MNHEY and CDR2 is SMNVEV (reference sequence). Written as DNA, the CDR3 is TGTGCCAGCAGTGCCACAGGGGGCGCGGAGACCTTC. This translates into CASSATGGAETF.

The chain joins TRBV27 to TRBJ1-2; possibly TRBD1 for D (5 bases). From germline, CDR1 is MNHEY and CDR2 SMNVEV (reference sequence). The V end lost 9 bases, the J end lost 6 bases, and 20 bases lay between the germline ends. The CDR3 sequence is 14 residues long. The CDR3 region is CASWKVGRADGYTF. The CDR3 nucleotides read TGTGCCAGTTGGAAGGTAGGCAGGGCCGATGGCTACACCTTC.

This chain uses TRBV27 with TRBJ1-1; D is unclear. Germline V lookup: CDR1 MNHEY, CDR2 SMNVEV (reference sequence). This CDR3 has 14 amino acids. Deletions cut 3 bases from V and 1 base from J, with 9 bases between. The CDR3 coding sequence is TGTGCCAGCAGTTTTACCGCGACGAACACTGAAGCTTTCTTT. Its translation is CASSFTATNTEAFF.

The chain employs TRBV6-1 and TRBJ2-3; 11 positions match TRBD1. Trimming at V came to 3 bases and at J to 4 bases, leaving 6 bases not matched to a gene. CDR1 and CDR2 (germline): MNHNS, SASEGT. The CDR3 is 16 amino acids. The CDR3 reads CASSERDRGWPDTQYF. CDR3 nucleotides: TGTGCCAGCAGTGAGAGGGACAGGGGGTGGCCAGATACGCAGTATTTT.

The gene calls are TRBV9 and TRBJ2-1; 7 bases fit TRBD2. The V gene end was trimmed by 4 bases and the J gene end by 8 bases; junction bases not matched to a gene: 6. CDR1 and CDR2 from the germline V gene are SGDLS and YYNGEE. This CDR3 is built from 13 residues. The CDR3 reads CASSTGLDYEQFF. CDR3 DNA sequence: TGTGCCAGCAGCACAGGACTAGACTATGAGCAGTTCTTC.

The rearrangement joins TRBV5-5 to TRBJ1-3, with D maybe TRBD1 (5 bases). This CDR3 is 15 amino acids long. The ends were cut back, 4 bases at V and 1 base at J, with 12 bases in the middle. Germline CDR1 is SGHKS and CDR2 is YYEKEE (reference sequence). The CDR3 nucleotides are TGTGCCAGCAGCACCACCACAGGTTCTGGAAACACCATATATTTT. Encoded protein: CASSTTTGSGNTIYF.